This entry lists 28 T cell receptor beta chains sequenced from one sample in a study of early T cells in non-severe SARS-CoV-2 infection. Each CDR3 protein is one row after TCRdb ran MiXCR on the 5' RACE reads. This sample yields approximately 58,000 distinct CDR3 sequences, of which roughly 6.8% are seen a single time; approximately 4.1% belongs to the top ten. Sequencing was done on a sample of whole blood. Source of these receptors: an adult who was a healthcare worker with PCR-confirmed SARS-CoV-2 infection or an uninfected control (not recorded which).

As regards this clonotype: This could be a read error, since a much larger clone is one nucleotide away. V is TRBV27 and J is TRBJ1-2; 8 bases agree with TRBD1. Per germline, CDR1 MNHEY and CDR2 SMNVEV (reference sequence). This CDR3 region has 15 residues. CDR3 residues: CASRTGAKANYSYTF. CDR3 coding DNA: TGTGCCAGCAGGACAGGGGCCAAAGCTAACTATAGCTACACCTTC.

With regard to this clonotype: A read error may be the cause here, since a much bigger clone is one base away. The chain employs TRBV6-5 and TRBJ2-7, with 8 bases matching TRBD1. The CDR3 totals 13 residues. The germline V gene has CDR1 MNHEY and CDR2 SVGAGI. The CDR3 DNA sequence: TGTGCCAGCAGCTGGGACAGGTCCTACGGGCAGTACTTC. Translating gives CASSWDRSYGQYF.

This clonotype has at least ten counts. The CDR3 sequence is CASSPSIQVGKLFF. CDR3 sequence (DNA): TGTGCCAGCAGCCCCAGTATCCAGGTTGGAAAACTGTTTTTT. J is TRBJ1-4 and V is TRBV5-6, with no clear D. The CDR3 is 14 residues long. The V end lost 4 bases, the J end lost 10 bases, and 17 bases lay between the germline ends. Germline lookup yields CDR1 SGHDT and CDR2 YYEEEE.

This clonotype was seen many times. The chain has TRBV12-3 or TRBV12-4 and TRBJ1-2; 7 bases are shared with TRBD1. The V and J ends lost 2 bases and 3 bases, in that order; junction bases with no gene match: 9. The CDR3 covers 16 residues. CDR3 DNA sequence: TGTGCCAGCAGTTTACCCCGGGACAGCAACTACTATGGCTACACCTTC. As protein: CASSLPRDSNYYGYTF.

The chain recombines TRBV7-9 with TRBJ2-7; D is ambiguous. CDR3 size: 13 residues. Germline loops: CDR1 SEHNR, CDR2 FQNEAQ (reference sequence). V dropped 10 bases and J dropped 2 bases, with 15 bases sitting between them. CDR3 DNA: TGTGCCAAAGCTCAGGATACCACCTACGAGCAGTACTTC. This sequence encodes CAKAQDTTYEQYF.

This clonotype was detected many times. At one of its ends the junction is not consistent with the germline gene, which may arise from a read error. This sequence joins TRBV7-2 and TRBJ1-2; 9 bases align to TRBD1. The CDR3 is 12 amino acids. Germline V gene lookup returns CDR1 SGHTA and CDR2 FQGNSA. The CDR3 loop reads CASSLAGTGPHF. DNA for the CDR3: TGTGCCAGCAGCTTAGCCGGGACAGGGCCTCACTTC.

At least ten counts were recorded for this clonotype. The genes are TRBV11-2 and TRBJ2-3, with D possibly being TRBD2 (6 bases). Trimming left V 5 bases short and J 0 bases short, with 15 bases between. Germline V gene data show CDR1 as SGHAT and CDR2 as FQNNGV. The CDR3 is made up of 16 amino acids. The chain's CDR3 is CASSHQWRGSTDTQYF. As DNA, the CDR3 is TGTGCCAGCAGCCATCAGTGGCGGGGTAGCACAGATACGCAGTATTTT. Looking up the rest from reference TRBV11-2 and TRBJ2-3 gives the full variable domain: EAGVAQSPRYKIIEKRQSVAFWCNPISGHATLYWYQQILGQGPKLLIQFQNNGVVDDSQLPKDRFSAERLKGVDSTLKIQPAKLEDSAVYLCASSHQWRGSTDTQYFGPGTRLTVL.

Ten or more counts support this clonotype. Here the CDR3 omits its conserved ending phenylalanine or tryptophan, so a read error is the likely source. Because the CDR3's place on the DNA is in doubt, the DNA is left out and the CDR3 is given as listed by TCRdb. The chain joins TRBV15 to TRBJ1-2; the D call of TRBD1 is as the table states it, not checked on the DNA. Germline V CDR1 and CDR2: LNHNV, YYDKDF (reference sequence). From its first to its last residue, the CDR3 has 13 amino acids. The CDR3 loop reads CATSRDGGVTHSY.

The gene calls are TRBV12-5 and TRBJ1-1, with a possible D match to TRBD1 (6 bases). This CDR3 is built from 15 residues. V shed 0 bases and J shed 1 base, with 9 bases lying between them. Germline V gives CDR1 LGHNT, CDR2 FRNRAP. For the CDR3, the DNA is TGTGCTAGTGGTTTGGTTCAGGGGAGGAACACTGAAGCTTTCTTT. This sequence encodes CASGLVQGRNTEAFF.

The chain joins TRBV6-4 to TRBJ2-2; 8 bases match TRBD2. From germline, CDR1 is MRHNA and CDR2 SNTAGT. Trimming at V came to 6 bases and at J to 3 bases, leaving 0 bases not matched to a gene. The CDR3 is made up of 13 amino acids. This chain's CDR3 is CASSGGDTGELFF. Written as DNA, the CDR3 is TGTGCCAGCAGCGGGGGGGACACCGGGGAGCTGTTTTTT.

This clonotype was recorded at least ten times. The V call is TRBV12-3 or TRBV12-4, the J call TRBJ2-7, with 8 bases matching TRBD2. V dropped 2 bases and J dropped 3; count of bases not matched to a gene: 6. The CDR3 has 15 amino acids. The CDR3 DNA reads TGTGCCAGCAGTTTAATGAGGCGGGGGGACTACGAGCAGTACTTC. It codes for CASSLMRRGDYEQYF.

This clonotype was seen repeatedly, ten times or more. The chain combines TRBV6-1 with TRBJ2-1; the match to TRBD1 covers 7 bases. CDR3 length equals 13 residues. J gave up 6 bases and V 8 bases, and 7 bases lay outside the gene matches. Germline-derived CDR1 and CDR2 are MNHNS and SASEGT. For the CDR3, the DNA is TGTGCCAGCCAAACTACAGGGGTCAATGAGCAGTTCTTC. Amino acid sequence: CASQTTGVNEQFF.

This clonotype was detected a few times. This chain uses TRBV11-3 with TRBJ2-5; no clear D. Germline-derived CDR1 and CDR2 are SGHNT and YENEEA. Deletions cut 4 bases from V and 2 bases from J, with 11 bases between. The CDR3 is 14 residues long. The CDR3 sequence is CASSSSDTQETQYF. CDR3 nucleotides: TGTGCCAGCAGCTCCAGCGATACGCAAGAGACCCAGTACTTC.

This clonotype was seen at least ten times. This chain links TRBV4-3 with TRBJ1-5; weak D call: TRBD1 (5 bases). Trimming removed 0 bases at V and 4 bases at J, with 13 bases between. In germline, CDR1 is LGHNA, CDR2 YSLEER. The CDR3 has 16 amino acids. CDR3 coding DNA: TGCGCCAGCAGCCAAGATCGGGCAGGGCGGAATCAGCCCCAGCATTTT. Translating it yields CASSQDRAGRNQPQHF.

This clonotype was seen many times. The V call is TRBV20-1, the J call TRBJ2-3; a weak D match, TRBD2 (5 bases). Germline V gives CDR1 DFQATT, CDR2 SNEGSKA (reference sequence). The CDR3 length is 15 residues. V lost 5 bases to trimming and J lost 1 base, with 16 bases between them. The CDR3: CSAGARVTGTDTQYF. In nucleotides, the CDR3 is TGCAGTGCTGGTGCGAGGGTGACCGGCACAGATACGCAGTATTTT.

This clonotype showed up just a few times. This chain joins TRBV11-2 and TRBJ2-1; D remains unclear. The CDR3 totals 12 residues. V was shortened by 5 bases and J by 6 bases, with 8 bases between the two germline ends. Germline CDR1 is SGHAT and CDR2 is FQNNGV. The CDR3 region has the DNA TGTGCCAGCAGCCCGGAACTCAATGAGCAGTTCTTC. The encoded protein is CASSPELNEQFF.

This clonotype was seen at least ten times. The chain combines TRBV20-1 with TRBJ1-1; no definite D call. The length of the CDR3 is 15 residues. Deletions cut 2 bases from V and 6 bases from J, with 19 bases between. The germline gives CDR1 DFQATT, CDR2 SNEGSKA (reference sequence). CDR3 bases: TGCAGTGCTAGATCAGCGGAGAGATCCACCTCTGAAGCTTTCTTT. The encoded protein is CSARSAERSTSEAFF.

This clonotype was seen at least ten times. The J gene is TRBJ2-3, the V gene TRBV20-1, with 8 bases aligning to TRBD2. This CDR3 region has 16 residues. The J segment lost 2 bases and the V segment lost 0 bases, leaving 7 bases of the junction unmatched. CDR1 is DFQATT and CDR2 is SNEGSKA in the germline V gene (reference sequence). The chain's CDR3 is CSAREWIGLATDTQYF. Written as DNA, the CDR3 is TGCAGTGCTAGAGAATGGATAGGACTAGCCACAGATACGCAGTATTTT.

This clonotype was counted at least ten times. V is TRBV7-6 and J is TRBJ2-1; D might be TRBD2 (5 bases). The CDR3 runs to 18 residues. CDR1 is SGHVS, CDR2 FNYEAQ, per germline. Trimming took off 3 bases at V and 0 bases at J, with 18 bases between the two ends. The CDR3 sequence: CASSFIPSGRSSYNEQFF. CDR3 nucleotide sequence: TGTGCCAGCAGCTTCATCCCGAGCGGTAGGAGCTCCTACAATGAGCAGTTCTTC. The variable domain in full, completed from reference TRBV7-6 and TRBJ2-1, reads GAGVSQSPRYKVTKRGQDVALRCDPISGHVSLYWYRQALGQGPEFLTYFNYEAQQDKSGLPNDRFSAERPEGSISTLTIQRTEQRDSAMYRCASSFIPSGRSSYNEQFFGPGTRLTVL.

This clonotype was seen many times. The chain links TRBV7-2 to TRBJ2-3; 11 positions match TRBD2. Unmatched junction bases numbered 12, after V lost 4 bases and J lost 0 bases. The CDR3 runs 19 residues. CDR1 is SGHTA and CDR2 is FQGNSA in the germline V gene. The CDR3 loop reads CASSSPGTSGTSSTDTQYF. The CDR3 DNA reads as TGTGCCAGCAGCTCTCCAGGGACTAGCGGCACCTCTAGCACAGATACGCAGTATTTT.

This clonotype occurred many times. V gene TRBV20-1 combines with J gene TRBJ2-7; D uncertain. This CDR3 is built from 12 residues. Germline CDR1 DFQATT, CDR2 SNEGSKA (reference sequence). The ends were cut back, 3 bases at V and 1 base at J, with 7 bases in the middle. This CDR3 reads CSASLGSYEQYF. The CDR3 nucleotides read TGCAGTGCTAGTTTAGGATCCTACGAGCAGTACTTC.

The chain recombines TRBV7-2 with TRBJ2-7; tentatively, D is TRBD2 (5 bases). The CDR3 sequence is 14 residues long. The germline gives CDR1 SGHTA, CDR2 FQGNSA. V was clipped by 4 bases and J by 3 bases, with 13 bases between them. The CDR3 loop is CASSSNSRDYEQYF. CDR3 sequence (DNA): TGTGCCAGCAGCTCCAACTCCCGGGACTACGAGCAGTACTTC.

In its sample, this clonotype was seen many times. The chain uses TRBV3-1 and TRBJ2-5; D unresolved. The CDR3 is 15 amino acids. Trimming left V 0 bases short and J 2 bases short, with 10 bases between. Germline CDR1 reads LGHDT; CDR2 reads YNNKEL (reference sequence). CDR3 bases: TGTGCCAGCAGCCAAGATCTGACATCTCAAGAGACCCAGTACTTC. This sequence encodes CASSQDLTSQETQYF.

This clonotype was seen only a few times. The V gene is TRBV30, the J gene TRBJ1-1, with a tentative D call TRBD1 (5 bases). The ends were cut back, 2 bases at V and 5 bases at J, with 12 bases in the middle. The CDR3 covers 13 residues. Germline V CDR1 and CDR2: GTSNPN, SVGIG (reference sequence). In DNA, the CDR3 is TGTGCCTGGAGTTCTTCAAGGGGTACTGAAGCTTTCTTT. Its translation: CAWSSSRGTEAFF.

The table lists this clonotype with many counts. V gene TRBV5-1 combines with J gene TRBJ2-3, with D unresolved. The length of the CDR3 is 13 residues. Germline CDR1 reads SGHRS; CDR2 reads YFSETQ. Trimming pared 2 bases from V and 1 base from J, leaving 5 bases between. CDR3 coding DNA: TGCGCCAGCAGCTTTGGACGCACAGATACGCAGTATTTT. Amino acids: CASSFGRTDTQYF.

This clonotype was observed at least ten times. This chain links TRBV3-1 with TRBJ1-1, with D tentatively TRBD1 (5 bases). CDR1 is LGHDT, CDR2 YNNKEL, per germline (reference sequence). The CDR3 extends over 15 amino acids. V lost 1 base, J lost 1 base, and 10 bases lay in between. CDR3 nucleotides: TGTGCCAGCAGCCAAGGTCGTCAGGGGAACACTGAAGCTTTCTTT. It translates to CASSQGRQGNTEAFF.

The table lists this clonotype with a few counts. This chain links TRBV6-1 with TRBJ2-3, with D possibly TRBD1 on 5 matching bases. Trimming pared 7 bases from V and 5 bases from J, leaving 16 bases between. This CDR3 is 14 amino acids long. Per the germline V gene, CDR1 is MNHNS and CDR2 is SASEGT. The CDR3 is CASTKGPQGDTQYF. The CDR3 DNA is TGTGCCAGCACGAAGGGGCCCCAGGGAGATACGCAGTATTTT.

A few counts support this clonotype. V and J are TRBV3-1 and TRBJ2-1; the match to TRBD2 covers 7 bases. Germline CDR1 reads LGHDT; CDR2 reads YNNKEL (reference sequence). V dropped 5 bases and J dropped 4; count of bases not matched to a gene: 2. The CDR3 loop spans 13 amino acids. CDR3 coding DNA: TGTGCCAGCAGCTTACTAGCGTACAATGAGCAGTTCTTC. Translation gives CASSLLAYNEQFF.